A single sample is the source of the 8 T cell receptor beta chains below, sequenced in a study of a mutant IDH1 vaccine in newly diagnosed glioma. Data came from immunoSEQ multiplex PCR; TCRdb stores just in-frame clones and leaves some out. The table records around 41,000 clones, 80% to 90% of them present only once. Time point denoted: week 35, safety follow-up. Each dose of the vaccine consisted of 300 ug of mutant IDH1 20-mer peptide, with topical imiquimod. Antigen specificity for these receptors is unknown. This material consisted of PBMCs, taken from a glioma patient whose treatment included an IDH1 peptide vaccine. Every receptor here comes from a man in his forties or fifties with glioma.

The chain employs TRBV10-3 and TRBJ1-4; no clear D gene. Germline loops: CDR1 ENHRY, CDR2 SYGVKD. CDR3 size: 14 residues. V was pared by 0 bases and J by 8 bases, with 10 bases between. The CDR3 loop is CAISESVREEKLFF. The CDR3 DNA follows: TGTGCCATCAGTGAGTCGGTGAGGGAAGAAAAACTGTTTTTT.

The rearrangement links TRBV7-2 to TRBJ1-1; D gene ambiguous. CDR3 length: 13 residues. CDR1 is SGHTA and CDR2 is FQGNSA in the germline V gene. The V gene lost 7 bases and the J gene lost 1 base, with 10 bases spanning the gap. The chain's CDR3 is CASTLRANTEAFF. The CDR3 nucleotides read TGTGCCAGCACCCTAAGGGCGAACACTGAAGCTTTCTTT.

This sequence joins TRBV6-6 and TRBJ1-6; possible D gene TRBD1, 5 bases. CDR1 is MNHNY, CDR2 SVGAGI, per germline (reference sequence). The germline V and J ends were trimmed by 2 bases and 7 bases, with 6 bases remaining between them. This CDR3 is built from 13 residues. The CDR3 loop reads CASSYDSNSPLHF. DNA of the CDR3: TGTGCCAGCAGTTACGACAGCAATTCACCCCTCCACTTT.

V is TRBV27 and J is TRBJ2-7; 9 nucleotides match TRBD1. J was trimmed by 2 bases and V by 7 bases; bases with no gene match: 6. The CDR3 totals 14 residues. Germline assignment: CDR1 MNHEY and CDR2 SMNVEV (reference sequence). This CDR3 reads CASTPGTGTYEQYF. Written as DNA, the CDR3 is TGTGCCAGCACCCCTGGGACAGGGACCTACGAGCAGTACTTC.

The J gene is TRBJ2-5, the V gene TRBV19; D unclear. From germline, CDR1 is LNHDA and CDR2 SQIVND (reference sequence). Trimming pared 3 bases from V and 5 bases from J, leaving 10 bases between. The CDR3 is made up of 13 amino acids. The CDR3 spells CASSMRGWETQYF. The CDR3 nucleotides are TGTGCCAGTAGTATGAGAGGCTGGGAGACCCAGTACTTC.

This chain joins TRBV15 and TRBJ2-3; a weak D match, TRBD2 (5 bases). Deletions cut 6 bases from V and 4 bases from J, with 17 bases between. The CDR3 is 15 residues long. Per germline, CDR1 LNHNV and CDR2 YYDKDF (reference sequence). The DNA for the CDR3 is TGTGCCACCAGTTTAGGGAGCGGAAAACCAGATACGCAGTATTTT. Protein product: CATSLGSGKPDTQYF.

The chain joins TRBV19 to TRBJ1-2, with 8 bases matching TRBD1. Unmatched junction bases numbered 3, after V lost 4 bases and J lost 2 bases. The CDR3 has 14 residues. CDR1 is LNHDA and CDR2 is SQIVND in the germline V gene (reference sequence). The CDR3 loop reads CASSRGQGNYGYTF. DNA for the CDR3: TGTGCCAGTAGTAGAGGACAGGGAAACTATGGCTACACCTTC.

The rearrangement joins TRBV10-1 to TRBJ2-7; 8 bases are a match to TRBD1. The V segment lost 6 bases and the J segment 3 bases; nucleotides outside the gene matches: 4. CDR1 is WNHNN and CDR2 is SYGVQD in the germline V gene (reference sequence). The CDR3 has 13 amino acids. CDR3 DNA: TGCGCCAGCAGGGGAACAGGGGGCTACGAGCAGTACGTC. Translated, it gives CASRGTGGYEQYV.